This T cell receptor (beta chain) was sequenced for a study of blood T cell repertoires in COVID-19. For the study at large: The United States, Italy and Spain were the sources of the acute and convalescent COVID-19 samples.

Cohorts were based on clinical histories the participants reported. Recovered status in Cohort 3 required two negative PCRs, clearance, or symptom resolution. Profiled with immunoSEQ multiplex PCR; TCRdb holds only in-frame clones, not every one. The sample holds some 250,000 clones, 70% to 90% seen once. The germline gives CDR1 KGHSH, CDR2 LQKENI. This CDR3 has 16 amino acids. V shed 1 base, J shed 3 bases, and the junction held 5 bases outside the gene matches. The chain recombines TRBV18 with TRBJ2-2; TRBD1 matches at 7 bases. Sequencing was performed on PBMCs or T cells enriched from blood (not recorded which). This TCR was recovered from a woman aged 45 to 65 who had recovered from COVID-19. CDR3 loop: CASSPQGAFDTGELFF. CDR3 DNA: TGTGCCAGCTCACCACAGGGGGCGTTCGACACCGGGGAGCTGTTTTTT.